This T cell receptor beta chain was recorded in a study of persistence of HIV-infected CD4 T cells. Study context: Multiple blood draws of up to roughly 200 mL, except two donors with single leukapheresis.

Notes on this clone: Its target is not known.

Sequencing used immunoSEQ version 4 in survey mode. Assay: immunoSEQ multiplex PCR; the TCRdb copy retains only in-frame clones and omits some. The repertoire consists of tens of thousands of clones, with around three quarters occurring once and the leading ten covering 14%. This CDR3 is built from 13 residues. Trimming shortened V by 1 base and J by 8 bases, and 7 bases separated the two germline ends. Germline V lookup: CDR1 SGHRS, CDR2 YFSETQ. Overlapping HIV-1 Gag 15-mer peptides at about 1 ug per peptide per mL were used. Sorted nonresponding memory CD4+ T cells were CD40L-negative, CD69-negative, CD45RO-high.

Specimen: CD4+ T cells sorted from PBMCs after roughly 18-hour stimulation, collected from a patient who received antiretroviral therapy. This receptor was identified in an adult man with HIV who was CMV-seropositive. The rearrangement uses TRBV5-1 and TRBJ1-6, with no clear D. The chain's CDR3 is CASSLFQYSPLHF. Here the CDR3 DNA reads TGCGCCAGCAGCTTGTTTCAGTATTCACCCCTCCACTTT.